The rows below give T cell receptor beta chains drawn from one sample of a study of blood T cell repertoires in COVID-19. TCRdb's copy holds only in-frame clones and misses some; the assay was immunoSEQ multiplex PCR. This table holds a few hundred thousand clones, 65% to 90% found once. Material for sequencing was peripheral blood. Receptors were obtained from a man aged 45 to 65 with acute or convalescent COVID-19. Both conserved end residues are part of each CDR3. D genes are given only for firm matches. The listing skips clone size in some rows; elsewhere it reads once, few, many or a size class.

V gene	clone size	D gene	J gene	CDR3 DNA	CDR3 protein
TRBV10-2	.	TRBD2	TRBJ2-3	TGCGCCAGCCTCCGCCCGGGACTAGCGGGGGTAGATACGCAGTATTTT	CASLRPGLAGVDTQYF
TRBV11-2	.	.	TRBJ2-3	TGTGCCAGCAGCTTACGGCGCGGGGCGAGAGAGACGCAGTATTTT	CASSLRRGARETQYF
TRBV3-1/TRBV3-2	.	TRBD1	TRBJ1-2	TGTGCCAGCAGCCAACAACAGGGGACCTATGGCTACACCTTC	CASSQQQGTYGYTF
TRBV7-3	.	.	TRBJ2-3	TGTGCCAGCAGCCCCAACCTTCGGACAGATACGCAGTATTTT	CASSPNLRTDTQYF
TRBV11-2	.	.	TRBJ2-2	TGTGCCAGCAGCCGTAATAGACAGAGCAACACCGGGGAGCTGTTTTTT	CASSRNRQSNTGELFF
TRBV6-5	few	.	TRBJ2-7	TGTGCCACCGAAGTAGGGGGGGGCAAGTACGAGCAGTACTTC	CATEVGGGKYEQYF
TRBV5-1	.	TRBD1	TRBJ2-7	TGCGCCAGCAGATTCGGACAGGGCGCGTGGGAGCAGTACTTC	CASRFGQGAWEQYF
TRBV14	once	.	TRBJ1-2	TGTGCCAGCAGCCAAGATTTGGTAGGGAGAGAAGGCTACACCTTC	CASSQDLVGREGYTF
TRBV10-3	.	TRBD1	TRBJ2-7	TGTGCCATCAGCTCCGGGACAGGGGACTACGAGCAGTACTTC	CAISSGTGDYEQYF
TRBV19	.	.	TRBJ1-2	TGTGCCAGTAGTCCCGGCCCAAGGAGGGGCTACACCTTC	CASSPGPRRGYTF
TRBV27	.	.	TRBJ1-2	TGTGCGACCAGGGCCACTAACTATGGCTACACCTTC	CATRATNYGYTF
TRBV30	.	.	TRBJ1-3	TGTGCCTGGAGTGTTCAGACAGTTGGAAACACCATATATTTT	CAWSVQTVGNTIYF
TRBV7-2	.	.	TRBJ1-2	TGTGCCAGCAGCTTAGCGGTACAGGGTCTCGGCTATGGCTACACCTTC	CASSLAVQGLGYGYTF
TRBV19	.	.	TRBJ2-4	TGTGCCAGTAGTATAGATCAGGGAGGTTTAGCCAAAAACATTCAGTACTTC	CASSIDQGGLAKNIQYF
TRBV28	.	.	TRBJ2-7	TGTGCCAGCAGTTTATGGGACACGAGCTCCTACGAGCAGTACTTC	CASSLWDTSSYEQYF
TRBV19	.	TRBD2	TRBJ2-2	TGTGCCAGTAGTATAGTCCTTCTAGCGGGGGGGCCCCCCGGGGAGCTGTTTTTT	CASSIVLLAGGPPGELFF
TRBV9	.	TRBD1	TRBJ2-3	TGTGCCAGCAGCGTCCACAGGGGGTTCGATACGCAGTATTTT	CASSVHRGFDTQYF
TRBV4-1	.	TRBD1	TRBJ2-7	TGCGCCAGCAGCCAACTCGGGACAGGGGGAGAGCAGTACTTC	CASSQLGTGGEQYF
TRBV7-2	once	.	TRBJ1-2	TGTGCCAGCAGCTTAGGCCGGGGTGCTAACTATGGCTACACCTTC	CASSLGRGANYGYTF
TRBV5-1	.	.	TRBJ1-5	TGCGCCAGCAGCTTCGCAGGGGCCGACAATCAGCCCCAGCATTTT	CASSFAGADNQPQHF
TRBV6-5	.	.	TRBJ2-3	TGTGCCAGCAGTACCACTAGGGCGGATACGCAGTATTTT	CASSTTRADTQYF
TRBV7-2	.	.	TRBJ1-5	TGTGCCAGCAGCTTAGCTTACAGCTATCAGCCCCAGCATTTT	CASSLAYSYQPQHF
TRBV18	.	.	TRBJ2-1	TGTGCCAGCTCACAGGAGGGCAATGAGCAGTTCTTC	CASSQEGNEQFF
TRBV12-5	.	.	TRBJ1-2	TGTGCTAGTGGTACCAATGCGGGGGGCAGGAGCTATGGCTACACCTTC	CASGTNAGGRSYGYTF
TRBV5-4	.	TRBD1	TRBJ1-2	TGTGCCAGCAGCTTGATGAGGGGGCGAATTGGCTATGGCTACACCTTC	CASSLMRGRIGYGYTF
TRBV7-9	.	TRBD1	TRBJ2-7	TGTGCCAGCAGCCCTCGAGACAACAGGGGCTCCTACGAGCAGTACTTC	CASSPRDNRGSYEQYF
TRBV27	.	.	TRBJ2-3	TGTGCCAGCAGAACAGGGCTCCGCGGGGGAGATACGCAGTATTTT	CASRTGLRGGDTQYF
TRBV4-1	.	TRBD1	TRBJ1-4	TGCGCCAGCAGCCCGGACAGGGTCGTGGCTAATGAAAAACTGTTTTTT	CASSPDRVVANEKLFF
TRBV7-2	.	.	TRBJ1-6	TGTGCCAGCAGCTTATCCCCTACGGGGAGAGGTTCACCCCTCCACTTT	CASSLSPTGRGSPLHF
TRBV18	.	.	TRBJ1-4	TGTGCCAGCTCACCACCTAACAGGCAGTCTGCGGAAAAACTGTTTTTT	CASSPPNRQSAEKLFF
TRBV6-5	.	TRBD2	TRBJ2-3	TGTGCCAGCAGTCCGGGACTAGCAGCACTAGATACGCAGTATTTT	CASSPGLAALDTQYF
TRBV12-5	.	.	TRBJ1-5	TGTGCTAGTGGTTTTCTGGGGAGTCAGCCCCAGCATTTT	CASGFLGSQPQHF
TRBV3-1/TRBV3-2	.	.	TRBJ1-1	TGTGCCAGCAGCCAAGGCGGGAGGACTGAAGCTTTCTTT	CASSQGGRTEAFF
TRBV29-1	.	TRBD1	TRBJ1-2	TGCAGCGGTCGACAGGGTGATGGCTACACCTTC	CSGRQGDGYTF
TRBV19	.	TRBD2	TRBJ2-5	TGTGCCAGTCGACGCTACCAGCGGGGGGGAGAGACCCAGTACTTC	CASRRYQRGGETQYF
TRBV6-6	.	.	TRBJ1-5	TGTGCCAGCAACCGCGACAGCCACCCGAATCAGCCCCAGCATTTT	CASNRDSHPNQPQHF
TRBV4-1	.	TRBD2	TRBJ2-7	TGCGCCAGCAGCACTAGCGGGACAGGTGGACACTACGAGCAGTACTTC	CASSTSGTGGHYEQYF